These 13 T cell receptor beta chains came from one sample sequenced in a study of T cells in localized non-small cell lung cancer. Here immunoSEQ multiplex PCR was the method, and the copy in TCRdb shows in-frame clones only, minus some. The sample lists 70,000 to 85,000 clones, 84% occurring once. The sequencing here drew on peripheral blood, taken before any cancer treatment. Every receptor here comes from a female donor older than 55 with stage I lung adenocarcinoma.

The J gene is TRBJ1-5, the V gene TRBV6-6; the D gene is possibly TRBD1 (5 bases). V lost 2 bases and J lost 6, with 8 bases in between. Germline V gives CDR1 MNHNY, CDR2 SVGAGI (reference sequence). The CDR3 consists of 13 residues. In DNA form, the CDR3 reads TGTGCCAGCAGTTACCTGCAGGGTCAGCCCCAGCATTTT. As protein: CASSYLQGQPQHF.

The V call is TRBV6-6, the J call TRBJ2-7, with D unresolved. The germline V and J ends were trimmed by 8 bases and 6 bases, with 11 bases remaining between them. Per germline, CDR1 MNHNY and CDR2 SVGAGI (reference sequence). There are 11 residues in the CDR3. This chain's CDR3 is CASVAPPEQYF. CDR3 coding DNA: TGTGCCAGCGTTGCTCCCCCCGAGCAGTACTTC.

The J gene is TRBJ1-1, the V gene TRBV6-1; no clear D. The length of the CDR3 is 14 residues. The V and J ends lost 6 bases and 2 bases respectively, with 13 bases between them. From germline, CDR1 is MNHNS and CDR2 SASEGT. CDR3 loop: CASRAYEENTEAFF. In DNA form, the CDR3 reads TGTGCCAGCAGGGCCTATGAGGAAAACACTGAAGCTTTCTTT.

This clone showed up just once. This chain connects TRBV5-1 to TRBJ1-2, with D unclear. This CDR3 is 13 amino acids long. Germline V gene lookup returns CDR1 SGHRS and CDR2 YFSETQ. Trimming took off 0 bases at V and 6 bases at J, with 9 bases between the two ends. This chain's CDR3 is CASSLVERDGYTF. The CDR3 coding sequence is TGCGCCAGCAGCTTGGTTGAGAGGGATGGCTACACCTTC.

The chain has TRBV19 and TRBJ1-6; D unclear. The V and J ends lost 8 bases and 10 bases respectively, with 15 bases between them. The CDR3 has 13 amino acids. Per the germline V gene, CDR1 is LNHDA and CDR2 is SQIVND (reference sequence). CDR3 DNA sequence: TGTGCCAGTGGGCAGGTATCGGGATCACCCCTCCACTTT. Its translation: CASGQVSGSPLHF.

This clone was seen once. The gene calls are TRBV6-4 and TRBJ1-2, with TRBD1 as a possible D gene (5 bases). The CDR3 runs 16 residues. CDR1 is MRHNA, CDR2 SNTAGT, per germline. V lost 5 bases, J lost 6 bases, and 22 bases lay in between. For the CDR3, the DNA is TGTGCCAGCAGTCCCTTGGCCGGCGGGGGGACCCATGGCTACACCTTC. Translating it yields CASSPLAGGGTHGYTF.

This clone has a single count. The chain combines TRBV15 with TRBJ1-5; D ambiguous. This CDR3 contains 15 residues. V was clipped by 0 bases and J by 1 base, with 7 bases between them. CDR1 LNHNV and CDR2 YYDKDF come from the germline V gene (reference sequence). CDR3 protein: CATSRDKGSNQPQHF. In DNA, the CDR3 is TGTGCCACCAGCAGAGACAAGGGAAGCAATCAGCCCCAGCATTTT.

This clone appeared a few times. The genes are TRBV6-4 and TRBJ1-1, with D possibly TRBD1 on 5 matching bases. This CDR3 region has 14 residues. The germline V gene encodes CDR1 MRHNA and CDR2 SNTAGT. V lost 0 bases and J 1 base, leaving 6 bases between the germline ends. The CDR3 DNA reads TGTGCCAGCAGTGACTCGGACAAGAACACTGAAGCTTTCTTT. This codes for CASSDSDKNTEAFF.

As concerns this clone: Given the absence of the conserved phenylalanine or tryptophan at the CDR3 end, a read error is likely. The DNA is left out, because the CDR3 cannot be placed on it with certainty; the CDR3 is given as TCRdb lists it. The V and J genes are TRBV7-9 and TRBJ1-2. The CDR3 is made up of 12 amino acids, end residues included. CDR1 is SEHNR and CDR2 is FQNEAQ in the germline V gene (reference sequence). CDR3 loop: CASSSRFPGPQE.

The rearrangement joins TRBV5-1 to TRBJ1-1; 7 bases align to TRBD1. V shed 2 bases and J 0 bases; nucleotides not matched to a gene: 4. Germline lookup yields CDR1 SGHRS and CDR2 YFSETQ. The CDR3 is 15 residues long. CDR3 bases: TGCGCCAGCAGCTTATGGACAGGATTGAACACTGAAGCTTTCTTT. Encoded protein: CASSLWTGLNTEAFF.

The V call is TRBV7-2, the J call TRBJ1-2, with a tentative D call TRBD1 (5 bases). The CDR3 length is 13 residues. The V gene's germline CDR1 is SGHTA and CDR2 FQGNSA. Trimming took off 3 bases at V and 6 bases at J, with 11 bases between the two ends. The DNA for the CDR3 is TGTGCCAGCAGCTTCTCTGGGGGGAATGGCTACACCTTC. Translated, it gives CASSFSGGNGYTF. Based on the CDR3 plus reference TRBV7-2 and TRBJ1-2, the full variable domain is GAGVSQSPSNKVTEKGKDVELRCDPISGHTALYWYRQSLGQGLEFLIYFQGNSAPDKSGLPSDRFSAERTGGSVSTLTIQRTQQEDSAVYLCASSFSGGNGYTFGSGTRLTVV.

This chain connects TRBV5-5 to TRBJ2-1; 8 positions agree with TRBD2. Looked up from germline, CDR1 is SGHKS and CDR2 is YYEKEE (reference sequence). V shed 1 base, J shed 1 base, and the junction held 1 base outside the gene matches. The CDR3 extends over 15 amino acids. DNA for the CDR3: TGTGCCAGCAGCTTGACTAGCGGATCCTACAATGAGCAGTTCTTC. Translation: CASSLTSGSYNEQFF.

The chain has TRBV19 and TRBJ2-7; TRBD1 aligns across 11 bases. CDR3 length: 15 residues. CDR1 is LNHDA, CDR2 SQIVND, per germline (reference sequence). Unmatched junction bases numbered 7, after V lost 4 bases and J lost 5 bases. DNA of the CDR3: TGTGCCAGTAGTACGAGGACAGGGGGCTTCGACGAGCAGTACTTC. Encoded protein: CASSTRTGGFDEQYF. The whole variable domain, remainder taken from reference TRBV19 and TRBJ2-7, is DGGITQSPKYLFRKEGQNVTLSCEQNLNHDAMYWYRQDPGQGLRLIYYSQIVNDFQKGDIAEGYSVSREKKESFPLTVTSAQKNPTAFYLCASSTRTGGFDEQYFGPGTRLTVT.